This T cell receptor (beta chain) originates from a study of shared clonotypes between healthy human individuals (dated by TCRdb to about 2020). Broadly, across the study: Three men and a couple of women, aged 18 to 49 years, made up the cohort. Leukapheresis yielded between about 0.9 and 9.5 billion PBMCs per donor. Blood TCR repertoires of several healthy adults were deeply sequenced to estimate repertoire size and the extent of clonotype sharing between individuals. To increase sequencing depth and limit assay-specific biases, different laboratories used diverse techniques to prepare libraries and sequence TCR repertoires. For each donor, CD4 naive and CD4 memory were each given three plates, CD8 naive was given two plates, and CD8 memory was given one plate. Paper-wide results and their limitations: Approximately 5% of naive CD4, 3.5% of naive CD8, 2% to 2.5% of memory CD4, and more than 0.35% of memory CD8 clonotypes were shared across a few donors. Compared with non-shared clonotypes, the clonotypes found in all four sorted-subset donors had higher generation probabilities. Larger estimated clonotype richness was generally found for naive subsets than for memory subsets. Rarefaction of sorted-subset datasets indicated incomplete sequencing despite the large sequencing depth. Pairwise subsampling led to the expectation that sequencing depth would affect the degree of clonotype sharing among donors. Sampling was limited to blood, and TCR repertoires in tissue likely differ from TCR repertoires in blood. The small number of donors limited the genetic and exposure-history diversity represented.

Donors were healthy HIV-negative adults with no recently reported acute infections or vaccinations. Every donor was a Caucasian adult residing in Nashville, Tennessee, USA. Magnetic negative selection was used to enrich CD4+ T cells, after which naive cells were positively selected on CD45RA and the negative fraction became the memory subset. Blood was obtained by leukapheresis, after which PBMCs were separated by Ficoll-Histopaque density gradient centrifugation and cryopreserved in liquid nitrogen vapor phase. Analytical flow cytometry was used to check the purity and quantity of every magnetically sorted T cell population. Each sorted fraction had its genomic DNA isolated and then quantified by UV absorbance on a Nanodrop 2000c. Using the deep immunoSEQ assay, multiplex PCR amplified TCR CDR3 regions from genomic DNA. For each cell subset, the extracted genomic DNA was distributed evenly across all wells of several immunoSEQ 96-well plates, and each plate served as one replicate. For sorted subsets, around 200 ng genomic DNA, equal to 30,000 or so T cell genomes, was loaded into each replicate PCR. The purified libraries were quantified using a Qubit 3.0 fluorometer, sized with a Bioanalyzer 2100, and then quantified again using the KAPA Library Quantification kit. Every immunoSEQ 96-well plate was sequenced on a separate single-read 150-cycle Illumina NextSeq 550 flow cell. The authors processed their data as follows. Because the immunoSEQ output held only junctional sequences and lacked quality scores, the filtering could not match the filtering applied to full-length reads. Sequences were annotated with PyIR, a Python wrapper for IgBLAST v1.9, and V/J genes and CDR3 were assigned using IMGT germline references. Any read was removed if the V/J assignment was weak (E-value above 1e-6), the CDR3 was missing, or the read contained stop codons, out-of-frame junctions, or ambiguous translated residues. A V3J clonotype was defined by an identical inferred V gene, J gene, and CDR3 amino acid sequence. The percentage overlap between two repertoires was calculated by dividing the number of shared unique clonotypes by the size of the smaller repertoire. Repertoire richness was assessed with RTK rarefaction, the Chao1 estimator, and Recon v2.1 estimates of unobserved clonotypes. For all TCRbeta clonotypes obtained by the gDNA method from several donors, generation probabilities were computed with OLGA. This immuneACCESS table, as held by TCRdb, lists in-frame sequences with V and J called but not all clones. Of the missing ones, under half trace to an unresolved V gene in checked studies; the others have no known cause. The V and J calls and the clone size are those of that table, but D and trimming were determined from the DNA. In all, the sample holds some 1.4 million clones, and around 97% of those were seen once. The ten largest clones capture roughly 1.2% of the sample.

To note about this clone: This clone's antigen is unknown. No base quality information exists; no much larger clone differs at one position.

What was sequenced was naive CD4+ T cells sorted from blood. The cell subset or site label on this specimen signifies: CD45RA+ positively selected. The TCR originated in a man under 40 in good health.

The CDR3 region: CASSEAGRGSYEQYF. The DNA sequence is given as TGTGCCAGCAGTGAAGCGGGTCGGGGTTCCTACGAGCAGTACTTC. The rearrangement combines TRBV6-1 with TRBJ2-7; perhaps TRBD2 is the D gene, with 5 bases matching. Sequences MNHNS (CDR1) and SASEGT (CDR2) are obtained from the germline V gene. The CDR3 numbers 15 residues from cysteine through phenylalanine. Only the CDR3 part of the read is kept: 45 bases, read in frame from the first base. Deletion took 0 bases off V and 1 base off J, with a span of 10 bases between the germline ends.